This T cell receptor (beta chain) was captured in a study of patients and donors after allogeneic stem cell transplantation. TCRdb ran MiXCR on the RT-PCR reads and lists one entry per CDR3 protein. Here the sample spans approximately 140,000 distinct CDR3 sequences, over 30% being singletons. Sample: blood, either unsorted or a sorted T cell fraction (not recorded which). This clonotype was sampled from a human donor who was either an allogeneic HSCT recipient or a stem cell or donor lymphocyte infusion donor (not recorded which). It is not recorded whose cells these are; they may come from a transplant donor.

The CDR3 loop reads CSVGQGSYGYTF. The CDR3, as DNA: TGCAGCGTTGGACAGGGATCCTATGGCTACACCTTC. The chain links TRBV29-1 to TRBJ1-2; 7 bases align to TRBD1. V shed 4 bases and J 4 bases; nucleotides not matched to a gene: 3. This CDR3 comprises 12 residues. Germline V lookup: CDR1 SQVTM, CDR2 ANQGSEA.